This T cell receptor (beta chain) originates from a study of T cell repertoires in cytomegalovirus infection. This clonotype turned up a few times. What it binds is unknown. TCRdb re-called the reads with MiXCR, one entry per CDR3 protein. The sample includes 360,000 or so distinct CDR3 sequences, about a third of them seen just once. V dropped 2 bases and J dropped 0 bases, with 5 bases sitting between them. This CDR3 spans 15 amino acids. Per the germline V gene, CDR1 is MNHEY and CDR2 is SVGAGI. The starting material was cultured PBMCs, obtained from culture after CMV antigen stimulation. This TCR was recovered from a human donor in good health (CMV status not recorded). Some clones in this sample may be carry-over from other donors' samples. The chain couples TRBV6-5 to TRBJ2-6; D is unresolved. The CDR3 region has the DNA TGTGCCAGCAGTTACCAGAGCTCTGGGGCCAACGTCCTGACTTTC. It encodes CASSYQSSGANVLTF.